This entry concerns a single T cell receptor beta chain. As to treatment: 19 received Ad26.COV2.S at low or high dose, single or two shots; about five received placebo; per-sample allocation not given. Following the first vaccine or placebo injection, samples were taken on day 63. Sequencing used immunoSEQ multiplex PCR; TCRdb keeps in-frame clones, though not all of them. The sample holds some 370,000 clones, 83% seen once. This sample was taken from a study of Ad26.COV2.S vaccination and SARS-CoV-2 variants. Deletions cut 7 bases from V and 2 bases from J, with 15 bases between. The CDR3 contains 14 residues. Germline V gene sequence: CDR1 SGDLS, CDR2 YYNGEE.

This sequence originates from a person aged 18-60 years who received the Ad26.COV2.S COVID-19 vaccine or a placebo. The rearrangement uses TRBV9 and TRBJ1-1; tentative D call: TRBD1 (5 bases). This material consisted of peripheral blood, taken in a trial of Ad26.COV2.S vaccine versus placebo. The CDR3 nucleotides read TGTGCCAGCGGTCCTGTAGGGGTAAACACTGAAGCTTTCTTT. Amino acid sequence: CASGPVGVNTEAFF. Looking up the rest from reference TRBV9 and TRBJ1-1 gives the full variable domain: DSGVTQTPKHLITATGQRVTLRCSPRSGDLSVYWYQQSLDQGLQFLIQYYNGEERAKGNILERFSAQQFPDLHSELNLSSLELGDSALYFCASGPVGVNTEAFFGQGTRLTVV.